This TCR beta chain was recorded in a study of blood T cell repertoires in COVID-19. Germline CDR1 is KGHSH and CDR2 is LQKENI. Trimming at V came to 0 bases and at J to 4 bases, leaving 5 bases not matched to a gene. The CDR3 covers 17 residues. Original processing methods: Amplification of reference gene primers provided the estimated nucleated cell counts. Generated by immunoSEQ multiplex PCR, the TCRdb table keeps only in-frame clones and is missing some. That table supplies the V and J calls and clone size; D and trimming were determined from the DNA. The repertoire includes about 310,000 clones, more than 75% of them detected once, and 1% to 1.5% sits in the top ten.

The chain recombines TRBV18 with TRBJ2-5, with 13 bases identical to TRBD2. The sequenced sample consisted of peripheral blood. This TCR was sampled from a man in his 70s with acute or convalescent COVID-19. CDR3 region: CASSPPGLAGVGETQYF. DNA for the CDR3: TGTGCCAGCTCACCACCCGGACTAGCGGGGGTTGGAGAGACCCAGTACTTC.